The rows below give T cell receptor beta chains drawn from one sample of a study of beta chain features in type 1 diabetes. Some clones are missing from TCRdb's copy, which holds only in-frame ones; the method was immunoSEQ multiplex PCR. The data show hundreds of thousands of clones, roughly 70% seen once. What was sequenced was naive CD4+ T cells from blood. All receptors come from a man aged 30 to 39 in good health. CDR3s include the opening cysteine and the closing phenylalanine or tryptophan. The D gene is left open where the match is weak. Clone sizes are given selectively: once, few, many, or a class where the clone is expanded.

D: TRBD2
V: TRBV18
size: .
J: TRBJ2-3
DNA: TGTGCCAGCTCTCGCGGCCGGTCGGGAGGTCCCTACACAGATACGCAGTATTTT
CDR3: CASSRGRSGGPYTDTQYF

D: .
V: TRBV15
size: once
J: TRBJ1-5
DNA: TGTGCCACCAGCAGAGCAGGGAGCCAGCCCCAGCATTTT
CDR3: CATSRAGSQPQHF

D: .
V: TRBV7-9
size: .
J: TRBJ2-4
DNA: TGTGCCAGCAGCCGTCCCGGGACTTCTCAGTACTTC
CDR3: CASSRPGTSQYF

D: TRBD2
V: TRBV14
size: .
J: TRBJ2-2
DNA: TGTGCCAGCAGCCTTGGACTAGCGGTGATCACCGGGGAGCTGTTTTTT
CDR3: CASSLGLAVITGELFF

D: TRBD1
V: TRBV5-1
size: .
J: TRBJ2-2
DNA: TGCGCCAGCAGCCGGGGACAGGGCTACACCGGGGAGCTGTTTTTT
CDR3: CASSRGQGYTGELFF

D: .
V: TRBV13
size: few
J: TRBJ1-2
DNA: TGTGCCAGCAGTTCACCAGGGTTTCTTAACTATGGCTACACCTTC
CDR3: CASSSPGFLNYGYTF

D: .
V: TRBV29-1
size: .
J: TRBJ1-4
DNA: TGCAGCGCCCTGAAGAATCTCAATGAAAAACTGTTTTTT
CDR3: CSALKNLNEKLFF

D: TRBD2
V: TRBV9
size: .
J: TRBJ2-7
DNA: TGTGCCAGCAGCCCCGGACCGGGACTAGCGGGAGGGCCATACGAGCAGTACTTC
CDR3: CASSPGPGLAGGPYEQYF

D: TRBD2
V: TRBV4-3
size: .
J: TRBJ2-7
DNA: TGCGCCAGCAGCCAGACCCCCTCGACTAGCGGGAGGGCCCGCGAGCAGTACTTC
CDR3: CASSQTPSTSGRAREQYF

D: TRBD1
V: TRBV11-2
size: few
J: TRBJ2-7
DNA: TGTGCCAGCAGCTTAGAAGGGACAGGGGCCTACGAGCAGTACTTC
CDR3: CASSLEGTGAYEQYF

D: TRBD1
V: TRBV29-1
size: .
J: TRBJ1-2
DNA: TGCAGCTGCCTCGGGACAGGGCATTATGGCTACACCTTC
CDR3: CSCLGTGHYGYTF

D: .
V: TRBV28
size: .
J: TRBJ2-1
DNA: TGTGCCAGCAGTTTATATTTGGGGAACAATGAGCAGTTCTTC
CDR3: CASSLYLGNNEQFF

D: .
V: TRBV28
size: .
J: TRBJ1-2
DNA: TGTGCCAGCGGGAAGTATGGCTACACCTTC
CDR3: CASGKYGYTF

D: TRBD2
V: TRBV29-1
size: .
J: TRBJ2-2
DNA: TGCAGCGTCGGGACTACCGTGACCGGGGAGCTGTTTTTT
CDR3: CSVGTTVTGELFF

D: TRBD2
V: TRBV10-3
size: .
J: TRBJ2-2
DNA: TGTGCCATCCGTCGACTAGCGGGAGGCACCGGGGAGCTGTTTTTT
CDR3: CAIRRLAGGTGELFF

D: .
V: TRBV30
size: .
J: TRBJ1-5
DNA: TGTGCCTGGGGCGGGGGTTTGGATCAGCCCCAGCATTTT
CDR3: CAWGGGLDQPQHF

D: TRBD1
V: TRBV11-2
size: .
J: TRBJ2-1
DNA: TGTGCCAGCAGCCGCACAGGGGTAAATGAGCAGTTCTTC
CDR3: CASSRTGVNEQFF

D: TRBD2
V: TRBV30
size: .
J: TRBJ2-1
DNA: TGTGCCTGGAGCCCGGCGGGAGGGAGACAGTTCTTC
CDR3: CAWSPAGGRQFF

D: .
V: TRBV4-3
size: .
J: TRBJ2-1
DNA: TGCGCCAGCAGCCAAGATCTATACAATGAGCAGTTCTTC
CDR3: CASSQDLYNEQFF

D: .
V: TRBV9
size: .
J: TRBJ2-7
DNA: TGTGCCAGCAGCGTAGGGGTAGGGCTAGAGCAGTACTTC
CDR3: CASSVGVGLEQYF

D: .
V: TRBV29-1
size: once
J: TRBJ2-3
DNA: TGCAGCGTTGAAGTAGGGACGGTTAGCACAGATACGCAGTATTTT
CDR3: CSVEVGTVSTDTQYF

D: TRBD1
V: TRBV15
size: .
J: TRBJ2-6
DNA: TGTGCCACCAGCAGGTACAGGGGCTCTGGGGCCAACGTCCTGACTTTC
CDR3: CATSRYRGSGANVLTF

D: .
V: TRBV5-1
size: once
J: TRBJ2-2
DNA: TGCGCCAGCAGCTTGTCCGGGGAGCTGTTTTTT
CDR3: CASSLSGELFF

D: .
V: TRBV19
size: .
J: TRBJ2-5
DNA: TGTGCCAGTAGTATGGGTCAGGAAGAGACCCAGTACTTC
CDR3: CASSMGQEETQYF

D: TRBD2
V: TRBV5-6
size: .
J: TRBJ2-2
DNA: TGTGCCAGCAGCGAACAAGGACTAGCGGGAGCGTCCGCACGGGAGCTGTTTTTT
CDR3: CASSEQGLAGASARELFF

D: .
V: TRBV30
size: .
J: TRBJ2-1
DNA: TGTGCCTGGAGTGTAAGAGGGAGCGTCTCCTACAATGAGCAGTTCTTC
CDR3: CAWSVRGSVSYNEQFF

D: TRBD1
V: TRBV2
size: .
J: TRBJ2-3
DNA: TGTGCCAGCAGTGAGGACAGGAGCACAGATACGCAGTATTTT
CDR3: CASSEDRSTDTQYF

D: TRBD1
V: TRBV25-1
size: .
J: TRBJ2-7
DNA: TGTGCCAGCAGTCAGGGGGCATACGAGCAGTACTTC
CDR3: CASSQGAYEQYF

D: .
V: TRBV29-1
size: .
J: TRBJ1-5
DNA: TGCAGCGCTACAACAGGGTACAATCAGCCCCAGCATTTT
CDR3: CSATTGYNQPQHF

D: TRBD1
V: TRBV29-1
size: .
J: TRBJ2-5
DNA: TGCAGCGTTGAAGTGACAGGGCAGACCCAGTACTTC
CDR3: CSVEVTGQTQYF

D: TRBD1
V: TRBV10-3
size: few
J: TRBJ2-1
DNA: TGTGCCATCAGTGATGGGACAGGGGACGATGAGCAGTTCTTC
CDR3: CAISDGTGDDEQFF

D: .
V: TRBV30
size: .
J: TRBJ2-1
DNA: TGTGCCTGGAGTGCTGACCCTAGAAGTCGACGGTTCTTC
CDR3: CAWSADPRSRRFF

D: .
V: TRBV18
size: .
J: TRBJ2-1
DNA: TGTGCCAGCTCACCTCGGGGTATTGAGCAGTTCTTC
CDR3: CASSPRGIEQFF

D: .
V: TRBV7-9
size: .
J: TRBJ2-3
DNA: TGTGCCAGCAGCCCCTTCGACAGAGGGGCAGATACGCAGTATTTT
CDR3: CASSPFDRGADTQYF

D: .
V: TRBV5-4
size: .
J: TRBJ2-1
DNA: TGTGCCAGCCGAACCCGGAATGAGCAGTTCTTC
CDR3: CASRTRNEQFF

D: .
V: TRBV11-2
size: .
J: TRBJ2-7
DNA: TGTGCCAGCAGCTTAGCTGCAGGTCTTTCCTACGAGCAGTACTTC
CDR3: CASSLAAGLSYEQYF

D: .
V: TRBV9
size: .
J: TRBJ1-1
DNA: TGTGCCAGCAGCGATACTGGGTCGATCGCTGAAGCTTTCTTT
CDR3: CASSDTGSIAEAFF

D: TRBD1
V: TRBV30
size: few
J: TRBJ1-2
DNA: TGTGCCTGGAGAGAGGGACAGTACTATGGCTACACCTTC
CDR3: CAWREGQYYGYTF

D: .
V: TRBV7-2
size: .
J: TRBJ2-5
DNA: TGTGCCAGCAGCCCCAGTCAGGGGTCGGCGACCCAGTACTTC
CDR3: CASSPSQGSATQYF

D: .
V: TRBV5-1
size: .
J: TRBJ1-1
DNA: TGCGCCAGCAGCTTGGAAGGGACTGAAGCTTTCTTT
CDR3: CASSLEGTEAFF

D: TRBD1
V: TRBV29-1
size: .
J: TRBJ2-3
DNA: TGCAGCGTAGAGACAGGGACAGATACGCAGTATTTT
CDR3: CSVETGTDTQYF

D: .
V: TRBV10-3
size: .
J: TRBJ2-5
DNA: TGTGCCATCAGTGAAACAGGGTTGGGGGAGACCCAGTACTTC
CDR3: CAISETGLGETQYF

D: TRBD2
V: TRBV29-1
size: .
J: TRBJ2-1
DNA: TGCAGCGTTGAAGGGTGGAGGACTAGCGGGCGAAATGAGCAGTTCTTC
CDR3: CSVEGWRTSGRNEQFF

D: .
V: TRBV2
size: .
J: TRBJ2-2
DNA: TGTGCCAGCAGTTACAGGGATGCCGGGGAGCTGTTTTTT
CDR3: CASSYRDAGELFF

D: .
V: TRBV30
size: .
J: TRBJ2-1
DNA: TGTGCCTGGAGTGTGAGGACGGGCTCCTACAATGAGCAGTTCTTC
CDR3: CAWSVRTGSYNEQFF